Listed here is a single TCR beta chain. TCRdb's table, derived via immunoSEQ multiplex PCR, lists solely in-frame clones and lacks some. The sample carries around 32,000 clones, about 80% recorded once. This sample stems from a study of neoadjuvant anti-PD-1 for oral cavity cancer. This CDR3 is built from 15 residues. CDR1 and CDR2 from the germline V gene are SEHNR and FQNEAQ (reference sequence). V shed 2 bases, J shed 9 bases, and the junction held 6 bases outside the gene matches. Time point defined: after neoadjuvant nivolumab, at surgical resection. Sequenced material: PBMCs, taken after nivolumab (anti-PD-1) treatment. The chain links TRBV7-9 to TRBJ2-1; 11 bases align to TRBD1. The TCR sequence derives from a person aged 35-79 years with oral cavity squamous cell carcinoma. CDR3 in DNA: TGTGCCAGCAGCTTAAGCCGGACAGGGGGCCTTGAGCAGTTCTTC. It translates to CASSLSRTGGLEQFF.